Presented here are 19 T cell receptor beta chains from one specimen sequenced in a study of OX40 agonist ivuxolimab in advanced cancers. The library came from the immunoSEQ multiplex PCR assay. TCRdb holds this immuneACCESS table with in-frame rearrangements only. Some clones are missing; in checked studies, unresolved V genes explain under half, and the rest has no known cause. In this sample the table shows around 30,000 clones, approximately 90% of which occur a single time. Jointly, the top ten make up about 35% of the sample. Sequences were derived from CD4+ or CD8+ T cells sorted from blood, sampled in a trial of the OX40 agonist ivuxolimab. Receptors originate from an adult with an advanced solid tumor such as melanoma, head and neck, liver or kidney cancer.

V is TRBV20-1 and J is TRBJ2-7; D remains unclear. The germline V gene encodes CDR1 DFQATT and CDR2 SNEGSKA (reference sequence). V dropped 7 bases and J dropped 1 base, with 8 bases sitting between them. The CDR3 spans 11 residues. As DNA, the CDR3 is TGCAGTGTAGAGGTATCCTACGAGCAGTACTTC. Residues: CSVEVSYEQYF.

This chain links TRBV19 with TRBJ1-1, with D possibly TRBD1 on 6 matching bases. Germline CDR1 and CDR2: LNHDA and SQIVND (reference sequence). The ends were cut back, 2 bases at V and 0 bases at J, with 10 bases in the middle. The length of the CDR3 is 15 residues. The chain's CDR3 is CASSIRGALNTEAFF. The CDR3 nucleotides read TGTGCCAGTAGTATAAGGGGGGCATTGAACACTGAAGCTTTCTTT.

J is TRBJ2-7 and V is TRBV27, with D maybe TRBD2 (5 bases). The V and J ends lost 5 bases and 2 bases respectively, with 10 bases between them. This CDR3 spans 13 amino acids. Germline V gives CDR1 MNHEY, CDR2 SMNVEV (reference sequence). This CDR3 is CASSPPGAYEQYF. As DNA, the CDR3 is TGTGCCAGCAGTCCTCCCGGGGCCTACGAGCAGTACTTC.

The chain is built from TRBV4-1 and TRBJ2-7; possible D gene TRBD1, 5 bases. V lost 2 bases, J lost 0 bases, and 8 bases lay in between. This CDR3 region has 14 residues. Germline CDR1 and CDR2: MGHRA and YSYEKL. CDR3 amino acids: CASSQSGNSYEQYF. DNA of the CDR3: TGCGCCAGCAGCCAATCAGGGAACTCCTACGAGCAGTACTTC.

The CDR3 sequence: CASSSTGPGSLAEAFF. The CDR3, as DNA: TGTGCCAGCAGCTCCACGGGACCGGGGAGCCTAGCTGAAGCTTTCTTT. The chain combines TRBV7-9 with TRBJ1-1, with D possibly matching TRBD1 (5 bases). CDR3 length equals 16 residues. V dropped 4 bases and J dropped 6 bases, with 21 bases sitting between them. Germline CDR1 and CDR2: SEHNR and FQNEAQ (reference sequence).

The CDR3 reads CSVLAGVREDTQYF. In DNA form, the CDR3 reads TGCAGCGTTCTAGCGGGAGTGAGGGAAGATACGCAGTATTTT. V is TRBV29-1 and J is TRBJ2-3; 10 bases align to TRBD2. CDR1 and CDR2 (germline): SQVTM, ANQGSEA. The CDR3 extends over 14 amino acids. Trimming took 5 bases from V and 5 from J; bases not matched to a gene: 7.

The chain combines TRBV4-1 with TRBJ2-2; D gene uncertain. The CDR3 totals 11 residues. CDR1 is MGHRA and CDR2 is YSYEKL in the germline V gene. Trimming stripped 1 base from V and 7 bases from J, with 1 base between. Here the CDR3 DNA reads TGCGCCAGCAGCCAAGGCGGGGAGCTGTTTTTT. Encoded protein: CASSQGGELFF.

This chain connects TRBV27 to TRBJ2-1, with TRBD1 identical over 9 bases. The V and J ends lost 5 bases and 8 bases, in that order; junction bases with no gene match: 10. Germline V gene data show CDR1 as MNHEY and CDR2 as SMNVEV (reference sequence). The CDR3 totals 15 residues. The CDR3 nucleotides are TGTGCCAGCAGTCCTACCGGGACAGGGTATGATGAGCAGTTCTTC. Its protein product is CASSPTGTGYDEQFF.

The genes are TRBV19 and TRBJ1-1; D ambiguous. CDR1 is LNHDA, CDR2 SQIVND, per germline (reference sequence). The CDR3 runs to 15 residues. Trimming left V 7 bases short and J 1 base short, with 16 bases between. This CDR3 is CASNRPDGGNTEAFF. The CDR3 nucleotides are TGTGCCAGTAACCGACCGGACGGAGGGAACACTGAAGCTTTCTTT. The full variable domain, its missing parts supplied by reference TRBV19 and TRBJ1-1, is DGGITQSPKYLFRKEGQNVTLSCEQNLNHDAMYWYRQDPGQGLRLIYYSQIVNDFQKGDIAEGYSVSREKKESFPLTVTSAQKNPTAFYLCASNRPDGGNTEAFFGQGTRLTVV.

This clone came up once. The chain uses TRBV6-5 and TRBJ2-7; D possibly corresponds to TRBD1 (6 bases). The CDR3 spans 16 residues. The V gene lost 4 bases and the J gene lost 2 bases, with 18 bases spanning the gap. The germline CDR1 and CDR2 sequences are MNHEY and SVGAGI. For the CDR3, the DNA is TGTGCCAGCAGTTCACTTACGACAGGCGTGCCCTACGAGCAGTACTTC. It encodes CASSSLTTGVPYEQYF.

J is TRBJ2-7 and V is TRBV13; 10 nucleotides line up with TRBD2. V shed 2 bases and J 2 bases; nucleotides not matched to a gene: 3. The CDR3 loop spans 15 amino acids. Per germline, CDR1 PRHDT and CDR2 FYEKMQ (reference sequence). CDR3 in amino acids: CASSLWLAGAYEQYF. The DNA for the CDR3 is TGTGCCAGCAGCTTATGGCTAGCGGGGGCCTACGAGCAGTACTTC.

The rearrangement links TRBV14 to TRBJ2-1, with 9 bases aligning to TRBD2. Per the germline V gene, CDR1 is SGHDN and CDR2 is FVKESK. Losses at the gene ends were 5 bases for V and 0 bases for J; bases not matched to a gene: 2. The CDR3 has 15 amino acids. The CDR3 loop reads CASSFSGSSYNEQFF. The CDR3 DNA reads TGTGCCAGCAGCTTTAGCGGGAGCTCCTACAATGAGCAGTTCTTC.

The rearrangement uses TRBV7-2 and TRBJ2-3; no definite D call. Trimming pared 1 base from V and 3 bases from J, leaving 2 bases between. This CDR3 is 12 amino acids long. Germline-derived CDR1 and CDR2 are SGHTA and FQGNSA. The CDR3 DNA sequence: TGTGCCAGCAGCTTAGGGACAGATACGCAGTATTTT. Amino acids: CASSLGTDTQYF.

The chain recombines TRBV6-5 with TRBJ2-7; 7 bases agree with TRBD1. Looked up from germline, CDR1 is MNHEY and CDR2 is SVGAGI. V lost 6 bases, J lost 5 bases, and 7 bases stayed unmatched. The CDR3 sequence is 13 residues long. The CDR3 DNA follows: TGTGCCAGCAGCCTGACAGGGACGGACGAGCAGTACTTC. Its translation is CASSLTGTDEQYF.

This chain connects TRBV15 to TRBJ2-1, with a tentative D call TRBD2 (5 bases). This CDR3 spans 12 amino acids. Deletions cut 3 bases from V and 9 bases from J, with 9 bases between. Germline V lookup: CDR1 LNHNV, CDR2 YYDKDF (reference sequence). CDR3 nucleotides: TGTGCCACCAGCAGCACCAGCGGTGAGCAGTTCTTC. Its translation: CATSSTSGEQFF.

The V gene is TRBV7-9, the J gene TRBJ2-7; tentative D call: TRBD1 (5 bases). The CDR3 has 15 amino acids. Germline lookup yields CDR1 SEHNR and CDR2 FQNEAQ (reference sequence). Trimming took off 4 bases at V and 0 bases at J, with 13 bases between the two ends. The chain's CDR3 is CASSSRTPSSYEQYF. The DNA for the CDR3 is TGTGCCAGCAGCTCGCGGACACCAAGCTCCTACGAGCAGTACTTC.

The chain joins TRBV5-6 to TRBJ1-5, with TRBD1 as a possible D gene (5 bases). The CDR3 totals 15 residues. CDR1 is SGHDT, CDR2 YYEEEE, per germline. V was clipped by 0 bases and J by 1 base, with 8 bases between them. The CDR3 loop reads CASSLGTLSNQPQHF. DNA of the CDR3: TGTGCCAGCAGCTTGGGGACACTCAGCAATCAGCCCCAGCATTTT.

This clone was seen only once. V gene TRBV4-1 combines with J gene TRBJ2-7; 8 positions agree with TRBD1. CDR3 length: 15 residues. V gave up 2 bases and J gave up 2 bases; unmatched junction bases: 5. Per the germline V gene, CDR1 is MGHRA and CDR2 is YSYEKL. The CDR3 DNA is TGCGCCAGCAGCCAATCTCCAGGGGGCGCCTACGAGCAGTACTTC. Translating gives CASSQSPGGAYEQYF.

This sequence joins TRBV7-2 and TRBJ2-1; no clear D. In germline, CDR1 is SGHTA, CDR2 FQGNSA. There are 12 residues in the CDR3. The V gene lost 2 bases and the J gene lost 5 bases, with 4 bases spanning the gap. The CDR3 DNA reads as TGTGCCAGCAGCTTACCAGACAATGAGCAGTTCTTC. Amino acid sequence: CASSLPDNEQFF. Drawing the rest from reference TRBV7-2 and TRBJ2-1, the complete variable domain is GAGVSQSPSNKVTEKGKDVELRCDPISGHTALYWYRQSLGQGLEFLIYFQGNSAPDKSGLPSDRFSAERTGGSVSTLTIQRTQQEDSAVYLCASSLPDNEQFFGPGTRLTVL.